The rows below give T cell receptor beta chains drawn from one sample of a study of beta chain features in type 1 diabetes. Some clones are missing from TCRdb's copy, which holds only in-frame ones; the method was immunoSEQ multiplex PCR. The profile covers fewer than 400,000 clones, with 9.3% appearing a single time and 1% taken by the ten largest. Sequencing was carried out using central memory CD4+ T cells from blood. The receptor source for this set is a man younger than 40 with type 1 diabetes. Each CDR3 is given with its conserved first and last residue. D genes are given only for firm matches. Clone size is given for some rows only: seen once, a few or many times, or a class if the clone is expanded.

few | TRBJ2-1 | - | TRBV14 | TGTGCCAGCAGCCAGGGCTCTTACAATGAGCAGTTCTTC | CASSQGSYNEQFF
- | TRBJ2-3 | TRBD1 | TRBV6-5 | TGTGCCAGCAGTTACTCGAACAGGGGGATAGATACGCAGTATTTT | CASSYSNRGIDTQYF
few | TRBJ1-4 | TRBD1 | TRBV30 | TGTGCCTGGATTCCCGGGACAGGAGATGCAACTAATGAAAAACTGTTTTTT | CAWIPGTGDATNEKLFF
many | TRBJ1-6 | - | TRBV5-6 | TGTGCCAGCAGCTCTGGACAGTATAATTCACCCCTCCACTTT | CASSSGQYNSPLHF
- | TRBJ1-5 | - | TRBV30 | TGTGCCTGGAGTGTATCCGGGACTAGGAATCAGCCCCAGCATTTT | CAWSVSGTRNQPQHF
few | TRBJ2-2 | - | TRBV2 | TGTGCCAGCAGAATCAACACCGGGGAGCTGTTTTTT | CASRINTGELFF
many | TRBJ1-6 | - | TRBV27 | TGTGCCAGCAGTTTATATGGGCCGGGGAATTCACCCCTCCACTTT | CASSLYGPGNSPLHF
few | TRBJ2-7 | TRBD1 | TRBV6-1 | TGTGCCAGCAGTGAAGGACAGGGATGGTCCTACGAGCAGTACTTC | CASSEGQGWSYEQYF
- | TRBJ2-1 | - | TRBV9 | TGTGCCAGCAGCGTAGTGTGGGAGGGGACAGGTGAGCAGTTCTTC | CASSVVWEGTGEQFF
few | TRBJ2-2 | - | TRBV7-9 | TGTGCCAGCAGCTCGGTGAGCGGGGAGCTGTTTTTT | CASSSVSGELFF
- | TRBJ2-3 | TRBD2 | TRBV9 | TGTGCCAGCAGCGTGAGCGGGGGAGGCACAGATACGCAGTATTTT | CASSVSGGGTDTQYF
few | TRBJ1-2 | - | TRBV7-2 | TGTGCCAGCAGCTTAGAGAGGGGGACCAGTTCACGCTACACCTTC | CASSLERGTSSRYTF
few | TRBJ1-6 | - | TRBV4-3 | TGCGCCAGCAGCCAAGATATAAACAGGCGTAATTCACCCCTCCACTTT | CASSQDINRRNSPLHF
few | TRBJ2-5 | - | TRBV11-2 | TGTGCCAGCAGCTTAGGTTGGTCGGCAGAGACCCAGTACTTC | CASSLGWSAETQYF
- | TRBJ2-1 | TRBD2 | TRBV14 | TGTGCCAGCAGCCCTATCTCCGGACTAGCGGGGGTCAGGAATGAGCAGTTCTTC | CASSPISGLAGVRNEQFF
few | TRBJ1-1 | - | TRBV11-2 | TGTGCCAGCAGCTTAGGTCGACAAAACACTGAAGCTTTCTTT | CASSLGRQNTEAFF
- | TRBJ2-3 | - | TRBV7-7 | TGTGCCAGCAGCAGCACAACGACAGATACGCAGTATTTT | CASSSTTTDTQYF
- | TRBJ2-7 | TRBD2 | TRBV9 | TGTGCCAGCAGCCTTGGGACTACCTCCTACGAGCAGTACTTC | CASSLGTTSYEQYF
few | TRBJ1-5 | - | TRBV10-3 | TGTGCCATCAGTGACTCGACAAGGGGATATCAGCCCCAGCATTTT | CAISDSTRGYQPQHF
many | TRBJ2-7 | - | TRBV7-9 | TGTGCCAGCAGCGATAGTCTGAGCGGGCCCTACGAGCAGTACTTC | CASSDSLSGPYEQYF
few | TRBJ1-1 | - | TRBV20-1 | TGCAGTGCTCGTGGGGACACTGAAGCTTTCTTT | CSARGDTEAFF
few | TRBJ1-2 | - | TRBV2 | TGTGCCAGCAGTGAAACGGGGACAAACTATGGCTACACCTTC | CASSETGTNYGYTF
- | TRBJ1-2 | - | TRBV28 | TGTGCCAGCCGTTGGAGGGCTAACTATGGCTACACCTTC | CASRWRANYGYTF
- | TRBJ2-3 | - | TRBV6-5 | TGTGCCAGCAGTAGGGACTCGGCAGATACGCAGTATTTT | CASSRDSADTQYF
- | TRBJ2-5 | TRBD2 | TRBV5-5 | TGTGCCAGCAGCCCTAGCCGGGGGGGCCTGGAGACCCAGTACTTC | CASSPSRGGLETQYF
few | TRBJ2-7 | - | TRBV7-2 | TGTGCCAGCAGCTCGGCCCCAGGGCCAGGGGAGCAGTACTTC | CASSSAPGPGEQYF
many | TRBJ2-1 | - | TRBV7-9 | TGTGCCAGCAGCTTATACGAGCAGTTCTTC | CASSLYEQFF
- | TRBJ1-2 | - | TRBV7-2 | TGTGCCAGCAGCTTAGCGCCCCTTTCGCACTATGGCTACACCTTC | CASSLAPLSHYGYTF
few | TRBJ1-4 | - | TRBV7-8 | TGTGCCAGCAGCCTCTCAAGCAGGGAAAAACTGTTTTTT | CASSLSSREKLFF
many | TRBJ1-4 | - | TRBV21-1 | TGTGCCAGCAGAGAACGTGGTGGGGTTGATGAAAAACTGTTTTTT | CASRERGGVDEKLFF
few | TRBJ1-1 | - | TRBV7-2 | TGTGCCAGCAGCGCGAAGACAGGAAACACTGAAGCTTTCTTT | CASSAKTGNTEAFF
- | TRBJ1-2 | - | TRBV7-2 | TGTGCCAGCAGCTTAGTTGCGCTGCAGCACTATGGCTACACCTTC | CASSLVALQHYGYTF
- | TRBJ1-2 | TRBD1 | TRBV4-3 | TGCGCCAGCAGCCAAAATCCGCGGACAGGGCGGCTCTATGGCTACACCTTC | CASSQNPRTGRLYGYTF
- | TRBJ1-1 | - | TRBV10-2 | TGCGCCAGCAGTGACGAAGGGGAGAACACTGAAGCTTTCTTT | CASSDEGENTEAFF
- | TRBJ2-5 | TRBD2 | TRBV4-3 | TGCGCCAGCATCAACAATGATCCCCACGCGAGACTAGCGCTTAAATCTCAAGAGACCCAGTACTTC | CASINNDPHARLALKSQETQYF
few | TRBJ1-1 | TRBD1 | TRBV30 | TGTGCCTGGAGTCCTCAGACAGGGTGGGGAGCTTTCTTT | CAWSPQTGWGAFF
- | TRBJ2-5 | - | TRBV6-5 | TGTGCCACCTCTCTGGGGGCAGCGGAGACCCAGTACTTC | CATSLGAAETQYF
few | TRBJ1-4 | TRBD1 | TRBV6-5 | TGTGCCAGCAGCCCTCTACAGGGGCGGGAAAAACTGTTTTTT | CASSPLQGREKLFF
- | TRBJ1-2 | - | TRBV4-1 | TGCGCCAGCAGCCAAGATGAACAGGGTCCCGAATATGGCTACACCTTC | CASSQDEQGPEYGYTF
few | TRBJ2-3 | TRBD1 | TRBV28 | TGTGCCAGCAGCCCTCGGACAGGGGGCAAGACAGATACGCAGTATTTT | CASSPRTGGKTDTQYF
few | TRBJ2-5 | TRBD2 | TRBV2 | TGTGCCAGGGCGGGGGGGCCATCGGAGACCCAGTACTTC | CARAGGPSETQYF
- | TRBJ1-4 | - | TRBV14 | TGTGCCAGCAGCCAAGATGGGTCAACTAATGAAAAACTGTTTTTT | CASSQDGSTNEKLFF
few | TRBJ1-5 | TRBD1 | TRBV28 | TGTGCCAGCAGTTCCCGGGGACAGGCGAGCAATCAGCCCCAGCATTTT | CASSSRGQASNQPQHF
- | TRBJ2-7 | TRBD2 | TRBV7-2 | TGTGCCAGCAGCTTATTCCGGGAGGGCCCGTACGAGCAGTACTTC | CASSLFREGPYEQYF
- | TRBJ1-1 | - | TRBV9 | TGTGCCAGCAGCGTAGTCCCGGGGGAGACTGAAGCTTTCTTT | CASSVVPGETEAFF
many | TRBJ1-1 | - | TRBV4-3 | TGCGCCAGCAGCCAAGAGGCGGGGAACACTGAAGCTTTCTTT | CASSQEAGNTEAFF
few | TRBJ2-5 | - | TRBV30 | TGTGCCCTAGAAGTCGACCAAGAGACCCAGTACTTC | CALEVDQETQYF
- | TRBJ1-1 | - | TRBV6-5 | TGTGCCAGCAGTTACCGACAGAGGGACACTGAAGCTTTCTTT | CASSYRQRDTEAFF
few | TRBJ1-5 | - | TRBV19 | TGTGCCAGTAGTACTCTCCTCGGGTTCAATCAGCCCCAGCATTTT | CASSTLLGFNQPQHF
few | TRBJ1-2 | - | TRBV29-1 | TGCAGCGCCCGACGACAGGCTAAGCAAGAGGGCTACACCTTC | CSARRQAKQEGYTF
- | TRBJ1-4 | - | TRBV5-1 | TGCGCCAGCAGCTTGGAAGGGGCGGGAGATGAAAAACTGTTTTTT | CASSLEGAGDEKLFF